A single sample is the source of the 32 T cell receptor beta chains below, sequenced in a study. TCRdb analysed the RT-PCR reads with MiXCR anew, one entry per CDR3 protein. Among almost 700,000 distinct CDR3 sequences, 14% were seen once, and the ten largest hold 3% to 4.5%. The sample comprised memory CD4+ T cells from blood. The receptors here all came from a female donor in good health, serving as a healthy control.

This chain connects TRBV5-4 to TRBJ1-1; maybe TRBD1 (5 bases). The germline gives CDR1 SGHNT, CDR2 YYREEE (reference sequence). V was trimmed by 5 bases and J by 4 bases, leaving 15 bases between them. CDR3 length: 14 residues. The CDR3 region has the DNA TGTGCCAGCAGAAGGGGTCAAGGTGGCACTGAAGCTTTCTTT. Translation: CASRRGQGGTEAFF.

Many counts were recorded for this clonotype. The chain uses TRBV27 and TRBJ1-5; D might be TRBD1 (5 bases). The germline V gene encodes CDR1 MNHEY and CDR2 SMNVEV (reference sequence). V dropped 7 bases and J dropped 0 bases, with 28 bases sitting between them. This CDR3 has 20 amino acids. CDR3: CASTVGVSVYSGNSNQPQHF. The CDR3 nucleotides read TGTGCCAGCACCGTGGGCGTCTCGGTATATTCAGGGAATAGCAATCAGCCCCAGCATTTT.

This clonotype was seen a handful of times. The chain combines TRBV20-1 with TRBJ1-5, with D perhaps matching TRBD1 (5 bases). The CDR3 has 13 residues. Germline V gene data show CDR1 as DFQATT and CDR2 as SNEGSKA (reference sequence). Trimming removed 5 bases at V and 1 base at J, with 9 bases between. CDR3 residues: CSASRVSNQPQHF. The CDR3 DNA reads TGCAGTGCTTCCAGGGTAAGCAATCAGCCCCAGCATTTT.

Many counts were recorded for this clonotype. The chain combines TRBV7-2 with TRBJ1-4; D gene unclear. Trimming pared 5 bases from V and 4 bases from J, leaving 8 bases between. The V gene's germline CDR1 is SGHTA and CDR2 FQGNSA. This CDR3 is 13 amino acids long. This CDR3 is CASSGLGNEKLFF. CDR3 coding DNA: TGTGCCAGCAGCGGGCTGGGTAATGAAAAACTGTTTTTT.

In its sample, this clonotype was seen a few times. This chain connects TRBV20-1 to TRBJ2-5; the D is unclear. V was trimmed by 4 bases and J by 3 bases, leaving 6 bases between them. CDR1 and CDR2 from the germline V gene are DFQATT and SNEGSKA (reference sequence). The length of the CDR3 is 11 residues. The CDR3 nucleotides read TGCAGTGCTAATGGGAAAGAGACCCAGTACTTC. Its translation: CSANGKETQYF.

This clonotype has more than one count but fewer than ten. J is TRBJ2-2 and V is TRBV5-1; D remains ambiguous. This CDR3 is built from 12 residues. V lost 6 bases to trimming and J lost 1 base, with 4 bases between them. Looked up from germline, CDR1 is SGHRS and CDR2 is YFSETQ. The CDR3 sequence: CASKENTGELFF. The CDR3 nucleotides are TGCGCCAGCAAGGAGAACACCGGGGAGCTGTTTTTT.

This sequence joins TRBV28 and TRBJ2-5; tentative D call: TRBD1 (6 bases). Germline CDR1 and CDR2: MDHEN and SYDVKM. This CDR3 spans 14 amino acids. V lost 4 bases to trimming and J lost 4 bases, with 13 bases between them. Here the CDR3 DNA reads TGTGCCAGCAGTTCACACACCAGGGGAGAGACCCAGTACTTC. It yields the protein CASSSHTRGETQYF.

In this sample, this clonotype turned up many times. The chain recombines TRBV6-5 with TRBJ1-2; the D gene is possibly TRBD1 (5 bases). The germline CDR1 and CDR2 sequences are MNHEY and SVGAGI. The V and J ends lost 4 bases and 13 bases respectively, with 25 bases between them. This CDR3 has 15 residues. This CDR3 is CASSFFRDGTLIGTF. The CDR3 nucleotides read TGTGCCAGCAGTTTCTTCAGGGACGGTACACTAATAGGCACCTTC.

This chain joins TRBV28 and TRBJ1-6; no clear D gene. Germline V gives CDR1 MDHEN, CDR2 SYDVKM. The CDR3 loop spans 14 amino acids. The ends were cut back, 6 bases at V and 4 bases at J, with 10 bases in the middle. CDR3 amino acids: CASRPGVYNSPLHF. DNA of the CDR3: TGTGCCAGCAGACCGGGAGTTTATAATTCACCCCTCCACTTT.

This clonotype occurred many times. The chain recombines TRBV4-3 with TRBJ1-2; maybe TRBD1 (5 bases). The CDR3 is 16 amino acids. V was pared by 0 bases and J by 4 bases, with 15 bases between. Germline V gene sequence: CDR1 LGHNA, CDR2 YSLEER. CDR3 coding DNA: TGCGCCAGCAGCCAAGAACAGGTTTGGGGTGGCTATGGCTACACCTTC. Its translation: CASSQEQVWGGYGYTF.

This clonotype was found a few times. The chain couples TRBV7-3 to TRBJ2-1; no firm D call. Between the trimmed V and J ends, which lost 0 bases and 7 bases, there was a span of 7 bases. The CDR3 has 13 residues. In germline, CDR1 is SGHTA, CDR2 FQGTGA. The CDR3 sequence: CASSLTASNEQFF. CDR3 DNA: TGTGCCAGCAGCTTAACTGCGTCGAATGAGCAGTTCTTC.

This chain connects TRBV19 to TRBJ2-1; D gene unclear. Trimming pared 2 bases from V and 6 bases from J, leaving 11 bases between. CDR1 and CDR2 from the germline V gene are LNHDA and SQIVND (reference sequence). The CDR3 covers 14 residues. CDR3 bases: TGTGCCAGTAGTATATCCTTTACTGCCAATGAGCAGTTCTTC. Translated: CASSISFTANEQFF.

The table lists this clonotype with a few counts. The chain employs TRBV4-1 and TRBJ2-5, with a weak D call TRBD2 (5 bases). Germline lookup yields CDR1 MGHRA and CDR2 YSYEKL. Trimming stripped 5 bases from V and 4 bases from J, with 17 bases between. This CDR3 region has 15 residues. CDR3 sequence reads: CASSYQAGGGETQYF. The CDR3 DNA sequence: TGCGCCAGCAGCTACCAGGCAGGAGGAGGAGAGACCCAGTACTTC.

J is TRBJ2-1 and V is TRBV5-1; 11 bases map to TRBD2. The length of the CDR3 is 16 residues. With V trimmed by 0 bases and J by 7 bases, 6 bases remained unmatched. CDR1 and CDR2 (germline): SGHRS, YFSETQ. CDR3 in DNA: TGCGCCAGCAGCTTGGTGCTAGCGGGGGGTGATAATGAGCAGTTCTTC. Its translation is CASSLVLAGGDNEQFF.

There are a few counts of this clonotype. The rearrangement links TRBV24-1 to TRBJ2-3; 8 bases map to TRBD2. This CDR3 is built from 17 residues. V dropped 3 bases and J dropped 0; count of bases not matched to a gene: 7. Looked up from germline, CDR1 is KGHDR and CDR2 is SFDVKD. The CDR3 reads CATSDIPSGPSTDTQYF. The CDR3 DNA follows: TGTGCCACCAGTGATATTCCTAGCGGGCCTAGCACAGATACGCAGTATTTT.

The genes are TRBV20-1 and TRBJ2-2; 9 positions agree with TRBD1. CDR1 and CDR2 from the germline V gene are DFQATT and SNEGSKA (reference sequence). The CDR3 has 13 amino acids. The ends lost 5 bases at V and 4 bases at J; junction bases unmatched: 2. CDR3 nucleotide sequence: TGCAGTGCTCCGGACAGGGGCACCGGGGAGCTGTTTTTT. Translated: CSAPDRGTGELFF.

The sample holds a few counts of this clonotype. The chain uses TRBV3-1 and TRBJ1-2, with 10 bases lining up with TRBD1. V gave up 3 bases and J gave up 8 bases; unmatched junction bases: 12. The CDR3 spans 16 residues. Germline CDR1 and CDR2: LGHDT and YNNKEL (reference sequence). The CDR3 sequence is CASSHSSRQGAGGYTF. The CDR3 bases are TGTGCCAGCAGCCATAGTTCGAGACAGGGGGCAGGGGGCTACACCTTC.

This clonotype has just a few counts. The CDR3 loop reads CASSLEGIGYTF. The CDR3 DNA follows: TGTGCCAGCAGCTTAGAAGGAATTGGCTACACCTTC. The rearrangement links TRBV7-3 to TRBJ1-2; D call uncertain. Trimming stripped 2 bases from V and 7 bases from J, with 8 bases between. Germline V CDR1 and CDR2: SGHTA, FQGTGA. The CDR3 is 12 amino acids.

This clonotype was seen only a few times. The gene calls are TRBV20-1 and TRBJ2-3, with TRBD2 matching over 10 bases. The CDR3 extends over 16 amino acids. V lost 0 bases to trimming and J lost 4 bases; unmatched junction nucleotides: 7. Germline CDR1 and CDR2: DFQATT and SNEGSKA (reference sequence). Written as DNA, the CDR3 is TGCAGTGCTAGAGATCAGAGCGGGAGGGCCCCAGATACGCAGTATTTT. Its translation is CSARDQSGRAPDTQYF.

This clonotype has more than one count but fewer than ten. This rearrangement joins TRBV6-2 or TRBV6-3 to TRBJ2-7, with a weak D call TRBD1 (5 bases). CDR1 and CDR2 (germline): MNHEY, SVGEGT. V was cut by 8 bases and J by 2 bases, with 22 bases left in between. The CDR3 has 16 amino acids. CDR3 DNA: TGTGCCAGCTACACTTCCCATTCGGAAGGGGCCTACGAGCAGTACTTC. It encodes CASYTSHSEGAYEQYF.

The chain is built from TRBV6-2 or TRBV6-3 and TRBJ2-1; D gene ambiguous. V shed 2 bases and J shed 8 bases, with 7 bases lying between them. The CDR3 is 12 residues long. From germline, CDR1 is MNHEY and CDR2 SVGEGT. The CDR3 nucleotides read TGTGCCAGCAGTTACCCTCAACATGAGCAGTTCTTC. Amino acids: CASSYPQHEQFF.

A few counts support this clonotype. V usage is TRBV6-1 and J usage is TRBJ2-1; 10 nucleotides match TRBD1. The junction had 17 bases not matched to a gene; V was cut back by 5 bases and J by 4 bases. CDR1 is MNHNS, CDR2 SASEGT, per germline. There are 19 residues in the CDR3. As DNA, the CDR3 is TGTGCCAGCAGTTCCAGGGACAGGGGACTAGGTTTAGGATACAATGAGCAGTTCTTC. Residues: CASSSRDRGLGLGYNEQFF.

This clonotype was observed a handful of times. CDR3 amino acids: CASSKGQPGILDEQFF. CDR3 nucleotide sequence: TGCGCCAGCAGCAAGGGACAGCCGGGAATATTGGATGAGCAGTTCTTC. The chain links TRBV5-1 to TRBJ2-1; 7 nucleotides match TRBD1. Germline CDR1 reads SGHRS; CDR2 reads YFSETQ. With V trimmed by 4 bases and J by 8 bases, 15 bases remained unmatched. The CDR3 covers 16 residues.

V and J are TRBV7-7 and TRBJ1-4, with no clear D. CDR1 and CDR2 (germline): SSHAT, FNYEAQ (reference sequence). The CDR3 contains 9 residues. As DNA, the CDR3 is TGTTATGAACCTCACAAACTGTTTTTT. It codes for CYEPHKLFF.

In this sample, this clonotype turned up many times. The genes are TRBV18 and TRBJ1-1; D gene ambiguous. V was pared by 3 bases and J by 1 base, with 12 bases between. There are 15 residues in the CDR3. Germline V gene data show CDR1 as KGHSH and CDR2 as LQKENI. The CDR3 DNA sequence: TGTGCCAGCTCACCCACCCCTGCCAGGAACACTGAAGCTTTCTTT. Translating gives CASSPTPARNTEAFF.

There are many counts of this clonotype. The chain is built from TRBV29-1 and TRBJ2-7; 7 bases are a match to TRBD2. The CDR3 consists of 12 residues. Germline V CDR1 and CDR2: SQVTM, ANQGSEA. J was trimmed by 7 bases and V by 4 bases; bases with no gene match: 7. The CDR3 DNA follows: TGCAGCGTTGTAGAAACCGGGGGGGAGCAGTACTTC. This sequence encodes CSVVETGGEQYF.

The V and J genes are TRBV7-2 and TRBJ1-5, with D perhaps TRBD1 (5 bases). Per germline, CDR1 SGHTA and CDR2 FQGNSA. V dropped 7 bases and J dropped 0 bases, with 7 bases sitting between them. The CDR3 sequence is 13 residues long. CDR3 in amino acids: CASIQGSNQPQHF. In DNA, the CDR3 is TGTGCCAGCATCCAGGGTAGCAATCAGCCCCAGCATTTT. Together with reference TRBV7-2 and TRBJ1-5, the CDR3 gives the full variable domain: GAGVSQSPSNKVTEKGKDVELRCDPISGHTALYWYRQSLGQGLEFLIYFQGNSAPDKSGLPSDRFSAERTGGSVSTLTIQRTQQEDSAVYLCASIQGSNQPQHFGDGTRLSIL.

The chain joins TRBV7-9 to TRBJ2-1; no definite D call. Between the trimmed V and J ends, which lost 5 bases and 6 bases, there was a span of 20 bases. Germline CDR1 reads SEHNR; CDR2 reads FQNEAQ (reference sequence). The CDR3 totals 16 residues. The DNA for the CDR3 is TGTGCCAGCAGCCCTTATTCGAGGCCGGTCCCCAATGAGCAGTTCTTC. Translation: CASSPYSRPVPNEQFF.

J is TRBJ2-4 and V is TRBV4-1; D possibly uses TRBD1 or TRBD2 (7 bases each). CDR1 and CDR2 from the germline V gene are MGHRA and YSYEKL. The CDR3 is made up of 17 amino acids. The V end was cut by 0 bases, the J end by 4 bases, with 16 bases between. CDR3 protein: CASSQDQGGGFKNIQYF. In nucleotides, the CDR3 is TGCGCCAGCAGCCAAGATCAGGGGGGGGGCTTTAAAAACATTCAGTACTTC.

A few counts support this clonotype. CDR3 amino acids: CASSADAGSYNEQFF. CDR3 nucleotides: TGTGCCAGCAGCGCGGACGCCGGCTCCTACAATGAGCAGTTCTTC. The J gene is TRBJ2-1, the V gene TRBV7-2; the D is unclear. Trimming took 5 bases from V and 0 from J, leaving 11 bases between them. The CDR3 consists of 15 residues. CDR1 is SGHTA, CDR2 FQGNSA, per germline.

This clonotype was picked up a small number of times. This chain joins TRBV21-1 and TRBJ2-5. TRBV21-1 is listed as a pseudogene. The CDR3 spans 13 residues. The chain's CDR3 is CASSFCYQETQYF. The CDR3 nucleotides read TGTGCCAGCAGCTTCTGTTACCAAGAGACCCAGTACTTC.

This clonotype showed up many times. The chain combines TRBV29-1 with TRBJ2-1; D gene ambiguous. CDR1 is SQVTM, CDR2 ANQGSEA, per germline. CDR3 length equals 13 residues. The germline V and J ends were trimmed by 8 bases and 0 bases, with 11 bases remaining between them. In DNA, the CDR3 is TGCAGCCTTACAGCTAGCTCCTACAATGAGCAGTTCTTC. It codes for CSLTASSYNEQFF.